This T cell receptor beta chain was captured in a study of long-term antiretroviral therapy in people with HIV. This was the immunoSEQ v3.0 assay at survey level. The repertoire was sequenced with immunoSEQ multiplex PCR; TCRdb's copy has only in-frame clones and lacks some. Of 25,000 to 35,000 clones listed, around 96% are singletons. Trimming took off 5 bases at V and 5 bases at J, with 15 bases between the two ends. This CDR3 spans 15 amino acids. Germline V gene sequence: CDR1 MNHEY, CDR2 SVGAGI. This TCR came from a man under 40 with HIV. Source: unsorted PBMCs, taken 6 to 6.5 years after starting antiretroviral therapy. The V call is TRBV6-5, the J call TRBJ2-2; TRBD2 might be the D (6 bases). The DNA of the CDR3 is TGTGCCAGCAGTCCGGGCAGGGAGGTTACCGGGGAGCTGTTTTTT. Amino acid sequence: CASSPGREVTGELFF.